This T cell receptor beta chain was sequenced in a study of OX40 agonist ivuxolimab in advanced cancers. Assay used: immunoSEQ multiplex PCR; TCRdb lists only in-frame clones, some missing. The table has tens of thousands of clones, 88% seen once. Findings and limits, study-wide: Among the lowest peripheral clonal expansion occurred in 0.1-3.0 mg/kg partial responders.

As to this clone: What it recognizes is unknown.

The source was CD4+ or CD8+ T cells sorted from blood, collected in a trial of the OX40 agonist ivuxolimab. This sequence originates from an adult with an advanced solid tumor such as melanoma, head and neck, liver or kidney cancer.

The CDR3 coding sequence is TGTGCCAGCAGTGAAGAAGGGGGCGTACAAAAACTGTTTTTT. Amino acid sequence: CASSEEGGVQKLFF. The chain employs TRBV6-1 and TRBJ1-4; 7 positions match TRBD1. The germline CDR1 and CDR2 sequences are MNHNS and SASEGT. The CDR3 sequence is 14 residues long. The J segment lost 9 bases and the V segment lost 1 base, leaving 5 bases of the junction unmatched.